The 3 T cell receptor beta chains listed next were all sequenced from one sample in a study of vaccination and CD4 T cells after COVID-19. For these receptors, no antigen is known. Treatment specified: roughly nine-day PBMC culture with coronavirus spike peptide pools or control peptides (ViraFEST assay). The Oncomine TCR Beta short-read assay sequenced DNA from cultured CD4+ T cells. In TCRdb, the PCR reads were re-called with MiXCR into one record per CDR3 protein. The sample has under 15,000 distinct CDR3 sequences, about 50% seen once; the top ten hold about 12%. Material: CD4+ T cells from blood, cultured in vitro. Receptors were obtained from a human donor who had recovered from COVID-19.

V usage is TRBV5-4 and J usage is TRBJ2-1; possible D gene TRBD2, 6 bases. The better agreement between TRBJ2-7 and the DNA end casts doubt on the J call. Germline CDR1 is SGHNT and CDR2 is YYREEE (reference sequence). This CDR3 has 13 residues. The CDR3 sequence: CASSLTMGGEQYF. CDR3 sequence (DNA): TGTGCCAGCAGCTTGACTATGGGAGGAGAGCAGTACTTC.

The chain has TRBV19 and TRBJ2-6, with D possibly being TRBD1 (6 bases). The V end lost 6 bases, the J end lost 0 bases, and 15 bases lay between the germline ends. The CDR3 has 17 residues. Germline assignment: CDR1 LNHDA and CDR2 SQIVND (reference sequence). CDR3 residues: CASSGQYFSSGANVLTF. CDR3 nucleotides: TGTGCCAGTAGCGGACAGTATTTTAGCTCTGGGGCCAACGTCCTGACTTTC.

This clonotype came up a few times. CDR3 DNA: TGTGCCTGGAGTGGGGGTAGAGCGAGGGGGACCCAGTACTTC. Its protein product is CAWSGGRARGTQYF. V and J are TRBV30 and TRBJ2-5; D may correspond to TRBD1 or TRBD2 (5 bases each). CDR1 is GTSNPN and CDR2 is SVGIG in the germline V gene (reference sequence). The CDR3 has 14 amino acids. V lost 1 base, J lost 7 bases, and 16 bases lay in between.